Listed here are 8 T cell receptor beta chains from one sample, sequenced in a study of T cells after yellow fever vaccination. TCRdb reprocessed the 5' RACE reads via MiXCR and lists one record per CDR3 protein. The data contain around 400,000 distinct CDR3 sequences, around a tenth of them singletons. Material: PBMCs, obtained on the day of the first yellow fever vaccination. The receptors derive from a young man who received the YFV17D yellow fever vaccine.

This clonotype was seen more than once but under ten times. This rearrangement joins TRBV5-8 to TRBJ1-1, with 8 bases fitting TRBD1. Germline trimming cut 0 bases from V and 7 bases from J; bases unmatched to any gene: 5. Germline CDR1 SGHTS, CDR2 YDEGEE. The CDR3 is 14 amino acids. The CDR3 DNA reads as TGTGCCAGCAGCTTGGACCAGGGGGCTGATGAAGCTTTCTTT. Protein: CASSLDQGADEAFF.

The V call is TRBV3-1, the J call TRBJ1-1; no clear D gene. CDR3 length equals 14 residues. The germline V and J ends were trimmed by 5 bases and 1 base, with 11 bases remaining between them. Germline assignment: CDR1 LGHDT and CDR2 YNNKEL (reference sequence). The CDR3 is CASSTSDQNTEAFF. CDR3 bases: TGTGCCAGCAGCACATCCGATCAGAACACTGAAGCTTTCTTT.

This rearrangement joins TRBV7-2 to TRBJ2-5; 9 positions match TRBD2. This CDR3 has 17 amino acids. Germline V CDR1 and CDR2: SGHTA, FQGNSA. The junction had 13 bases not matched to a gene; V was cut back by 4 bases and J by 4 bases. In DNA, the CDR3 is TGTGCCAGCAGCTCCCTATCTAGCGGGATGGGGGGAGAGACCCAGTACTTC. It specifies CASSSLSSGMGGETQYF.

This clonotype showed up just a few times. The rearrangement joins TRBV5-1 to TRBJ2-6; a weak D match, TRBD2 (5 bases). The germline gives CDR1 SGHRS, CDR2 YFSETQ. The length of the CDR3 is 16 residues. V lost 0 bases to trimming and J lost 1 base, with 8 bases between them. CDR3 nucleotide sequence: TGCGCCAGCAGCTTGGATAGAGGGTCTGGGGCCAACGTCCTGACTTTC. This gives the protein CASSLDRGSGANVLTF.

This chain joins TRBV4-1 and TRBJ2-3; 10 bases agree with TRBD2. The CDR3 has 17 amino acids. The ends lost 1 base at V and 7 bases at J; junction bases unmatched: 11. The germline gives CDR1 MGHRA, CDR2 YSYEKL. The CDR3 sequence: CASSQAQSGGGRNTQYF. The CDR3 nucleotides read TGCGCCAGCAGCCAAGCCCAGAGCGGGGGGGGTAGGAATACGCAGTATTTT.

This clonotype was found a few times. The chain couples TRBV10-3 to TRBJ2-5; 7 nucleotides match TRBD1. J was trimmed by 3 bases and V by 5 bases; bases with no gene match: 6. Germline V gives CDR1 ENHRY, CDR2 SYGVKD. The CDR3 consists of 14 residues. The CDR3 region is CAISFTGTEETQYF. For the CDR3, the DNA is TGTGCCATCAGTTTTACCGGGACAGAAGAGACCCAGTACTTC.

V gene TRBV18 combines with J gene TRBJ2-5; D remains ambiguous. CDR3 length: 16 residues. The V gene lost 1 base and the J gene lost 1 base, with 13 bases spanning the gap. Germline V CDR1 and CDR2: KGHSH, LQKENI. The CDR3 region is CASSPLGGVPQETQYF. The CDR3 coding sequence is TGTGCCAGCTCACCACTCGGTGGGGTACCCCAAGAGACCCAGTACTTC.

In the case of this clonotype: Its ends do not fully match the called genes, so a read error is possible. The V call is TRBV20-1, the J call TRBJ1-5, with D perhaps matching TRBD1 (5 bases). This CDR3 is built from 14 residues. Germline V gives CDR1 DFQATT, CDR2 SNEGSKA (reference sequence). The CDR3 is CSASELRGNQPQHF. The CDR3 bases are TGCAGTGCTAGTGAGTTGAGGGGCAACCAGCCCCAGCATTTT.